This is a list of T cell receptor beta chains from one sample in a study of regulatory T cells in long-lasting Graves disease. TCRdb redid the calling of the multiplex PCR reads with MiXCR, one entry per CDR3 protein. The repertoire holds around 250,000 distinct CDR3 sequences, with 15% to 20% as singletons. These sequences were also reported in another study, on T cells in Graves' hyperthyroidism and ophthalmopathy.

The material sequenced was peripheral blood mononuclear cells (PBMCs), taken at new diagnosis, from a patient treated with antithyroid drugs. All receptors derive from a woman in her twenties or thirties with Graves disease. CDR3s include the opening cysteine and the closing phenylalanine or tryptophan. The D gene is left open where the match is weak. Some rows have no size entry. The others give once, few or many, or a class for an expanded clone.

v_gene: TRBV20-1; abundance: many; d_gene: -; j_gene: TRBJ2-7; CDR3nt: TGCAGTGCTTTTACAGACGGCGAGCAGTACTTC; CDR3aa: CSAFTDGEQYF
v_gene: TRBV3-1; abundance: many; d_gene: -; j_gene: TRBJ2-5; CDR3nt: TGTGCCAGCAGCTTTCTAGGGCAGTACCAAGAGACCCAGTACTTC; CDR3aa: CASSFLGQYQETQYF
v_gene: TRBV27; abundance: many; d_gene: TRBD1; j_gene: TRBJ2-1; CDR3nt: TGTGCCAGCAGTAAGACAGGGGGCCCTTACAATGAGCAGTTCTTC; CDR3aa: CASSKTGGPYNEQFF
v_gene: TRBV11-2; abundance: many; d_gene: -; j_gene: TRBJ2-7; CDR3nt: TGTGCCAGCAGCTTAGTAGTAGCGGACCGATACGAGCAGTACTTC; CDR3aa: CASSLVVADRYEQYF
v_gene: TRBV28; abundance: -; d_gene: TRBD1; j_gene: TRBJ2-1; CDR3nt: TGTGCCAGCAACTCCCTCGGGACAGGGACCAATGAGCAGTTCTTC; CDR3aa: CASNSLGTGTNEQFF
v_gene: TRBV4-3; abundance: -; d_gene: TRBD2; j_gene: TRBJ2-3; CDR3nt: TGCGCCAGCAGCCAAGGAGGTGGACTAGCGGCGATCACAGATACGCAGTATTTT; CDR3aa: CASSQGGGLAAITDTQYF
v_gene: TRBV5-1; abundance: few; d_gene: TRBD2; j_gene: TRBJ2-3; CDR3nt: TGCGCCAGCTCGAGGAACGGGGGGAATTCAGATACGCAGTATTTT; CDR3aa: CASSRNGGNSDTQYF
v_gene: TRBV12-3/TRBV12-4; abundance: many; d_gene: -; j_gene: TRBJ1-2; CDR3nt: TGTGCCAGCAGCCAGATTTCTAACTATGGCTACACCTTC; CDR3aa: CASSQISNYGYTF
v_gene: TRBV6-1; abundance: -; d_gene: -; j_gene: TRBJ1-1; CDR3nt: TGTGCCAGCATACAGACAAACACTGAAGCTTTCTTT; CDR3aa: CASIQTNTEAFF
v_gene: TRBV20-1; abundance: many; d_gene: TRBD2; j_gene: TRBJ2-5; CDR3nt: TGCAGTGCTAGGGGCGGGGGGGCTGGTTTGGAGACCCAGTACTTC; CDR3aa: CSARGGGAGLETQYF
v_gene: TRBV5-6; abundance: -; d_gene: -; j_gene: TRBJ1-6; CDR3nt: TGTGCCAGCAGCTGGGGGCCCCCCTTAGCTAATAATTCACCCCTCCACTTT; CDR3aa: CASSWGPPLANNSPLHF
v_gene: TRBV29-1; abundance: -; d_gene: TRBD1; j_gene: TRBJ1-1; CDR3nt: TGCAGCGTTGAAGACCCTCGACAGGGCGGTGAAGCTTTCTTT; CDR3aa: CSVEDPRQGGEAFF
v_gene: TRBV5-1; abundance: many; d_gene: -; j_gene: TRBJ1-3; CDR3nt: TGCGCCAGCAGCGTGACAGCTAACTCTGGAAACACCATATATTTT; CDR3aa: CASSVTANSGNTIYF
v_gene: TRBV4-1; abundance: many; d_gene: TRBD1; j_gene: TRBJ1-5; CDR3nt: TGCGCCAGCAGCCAAGATCGGGCCAGACAGGGAGGCATTCAGCCCCAGCATTTT; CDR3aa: CASSQDRARQGGIQPQHF
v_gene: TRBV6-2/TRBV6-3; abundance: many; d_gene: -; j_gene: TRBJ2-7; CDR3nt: TGTGCCAGCAACCGACAGGGAGGCACCTACGAGCAGTACTTC; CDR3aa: CASNRQGGTYEQYF
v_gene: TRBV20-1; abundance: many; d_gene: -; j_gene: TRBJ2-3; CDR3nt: TGCAGTGCTAGAGATGGGGGGGGGCACACAGATACGCAGTATTTT; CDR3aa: CSARDGGGHTDTQYF
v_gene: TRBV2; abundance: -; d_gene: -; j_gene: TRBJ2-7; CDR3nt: TGTGCCAGCGTGAAGGGGGACGAGCAGTACTTC; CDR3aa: CASVKGDEQYF
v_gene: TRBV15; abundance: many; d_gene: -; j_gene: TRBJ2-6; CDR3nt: TGTGCCACCAGCAGAGATCTGGATGAACCCACTGGGGCCAACGTCCTGACTTTC; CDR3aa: CATSRDLDEPTGANVLTF
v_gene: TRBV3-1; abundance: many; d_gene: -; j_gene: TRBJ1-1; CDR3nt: TGTGCCAGCAGCCACGGTTACCTGAACACTGAAGCTTTCTTT; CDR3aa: CASSHGYLNTEAFF
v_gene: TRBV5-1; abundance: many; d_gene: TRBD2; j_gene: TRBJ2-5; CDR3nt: TGCGCCAGCAGCCTTACTAGCGGGGGAACGAAAGAGACCCAGTACTTC; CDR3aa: CASSLTSGGTKETQYF
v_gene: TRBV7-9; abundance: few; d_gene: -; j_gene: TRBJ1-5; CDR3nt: TGTGCCAGCAGCCTATGGTGGGATCAGCCCCAGCATTTT; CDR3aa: CASSLWWDQPQHF
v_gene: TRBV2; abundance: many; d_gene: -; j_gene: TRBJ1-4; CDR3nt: TGTGCTATAGACGGACCAACTAATGAAAAACTGTTTTTT; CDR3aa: CAIDGPTNEKLFF
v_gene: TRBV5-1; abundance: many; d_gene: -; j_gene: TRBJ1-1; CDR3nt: TGCGCCAGCAGCTTGGTTACGGGTACTGAAGCTTTCTTT; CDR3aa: CASSLVTGTEAFF
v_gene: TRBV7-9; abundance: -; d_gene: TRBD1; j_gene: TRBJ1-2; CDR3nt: TGTGCCAGCAGCTTAGGCAGGACAGGGGGCGACTATGGCTACACCTTC; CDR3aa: CASSLGRTGGDYGYTF
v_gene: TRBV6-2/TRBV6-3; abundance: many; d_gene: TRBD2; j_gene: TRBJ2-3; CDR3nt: TGTGCCAGCAGTGGAGTTAGCGGGGGCACAGATACGCAGTATTTT; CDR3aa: CASSGVSGGTDTQYF
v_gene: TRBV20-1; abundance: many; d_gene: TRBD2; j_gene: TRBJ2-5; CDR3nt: TGCAGTGCTAGGGCAGGGCGGGCTAGCGGAGACCAAGAGACCCAGTACTTC; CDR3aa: CSARAGRASGDQETQYF
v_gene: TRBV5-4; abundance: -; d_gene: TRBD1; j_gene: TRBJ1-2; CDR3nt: TGTGCCAGCAGCTCCCTACCGGGACAGGGATCTGGCTACACCTTC; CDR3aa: CASSSLPGQGSGYTF
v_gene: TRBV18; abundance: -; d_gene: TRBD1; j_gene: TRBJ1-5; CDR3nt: TGTGCCAGCTCACCATGGGACAGGGAAGGGAGTAACAATCAGCCCCAGCATTTT; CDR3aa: CASSPWDREGSNNQPQHF
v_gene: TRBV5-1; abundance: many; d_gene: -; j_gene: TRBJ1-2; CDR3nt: TGTGCCAGCAGCACGGGCCTCGGGAATGGCTACACCTTC; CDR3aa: CASSTGLGNGYTF
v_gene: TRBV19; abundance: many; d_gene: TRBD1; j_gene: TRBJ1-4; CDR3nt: TGTGCCAGTAGTTCCCCATCCGGGACAGGGACTGAAAAACTGTTTTTT; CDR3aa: CASSSPSGTGTEKLFF
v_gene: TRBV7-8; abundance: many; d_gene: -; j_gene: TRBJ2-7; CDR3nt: TGTGCCAGCAGCTCGGACAGTCACTACGAGCAGTACTTC; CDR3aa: CASSSDSHYEQYF
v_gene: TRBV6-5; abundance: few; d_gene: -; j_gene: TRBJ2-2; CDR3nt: TGTGCCAGCAGTTACGGGCGCGGGGTGAACACCGGGGAGCTCTTTTTT; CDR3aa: CASSYGRGVNTGELFF
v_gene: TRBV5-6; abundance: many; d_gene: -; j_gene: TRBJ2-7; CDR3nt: TGTGCCAGCAGCCTGGGACGGACGTTCTACGAGCAGTACTTC; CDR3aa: CASSLGRTFYEQYF
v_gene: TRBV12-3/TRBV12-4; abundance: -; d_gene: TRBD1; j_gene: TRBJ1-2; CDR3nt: TGTGCCAGCAGTCCGATTCGACAGGGGGATAACTATGGCTACACCTTC; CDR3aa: CASSPIRQGDNYGYTF
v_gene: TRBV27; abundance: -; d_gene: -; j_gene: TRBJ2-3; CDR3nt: TGTGCCAGCAGTTTAATCGGCAGTGCCAGGGATACGCAGTATTTT; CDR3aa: CASSLIGSARDTQYF
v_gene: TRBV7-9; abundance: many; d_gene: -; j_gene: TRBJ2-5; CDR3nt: TGTGCCAGCAGCTTCCCCGACAGAGAAGAGACCCAGTACTTC; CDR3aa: CASSFPDREETQYF
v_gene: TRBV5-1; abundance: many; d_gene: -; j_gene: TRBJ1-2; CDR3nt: TGCGCCAGCAGCTTGGAATCTGGCAGGAGGATAAACTATGGCTACACCTTC; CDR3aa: CASSLESGRRINYGYTF
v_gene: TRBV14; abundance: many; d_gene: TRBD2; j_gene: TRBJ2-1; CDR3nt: TGTGCCAGCAGCCAACTAGCGGGGGGGAGTTTTTACGCGAATGAGCAGTTCTTC; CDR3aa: CASSQLAGGSFYANEQFF
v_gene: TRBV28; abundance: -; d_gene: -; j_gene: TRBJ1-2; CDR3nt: TGTGCCAGCAGTTTCCAGGGGCTGACCTCAGGCTACACCTTC; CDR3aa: CASSFQGLTSGYTF
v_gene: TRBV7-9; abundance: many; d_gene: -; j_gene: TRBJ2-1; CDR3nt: TGTGCCAGCAGCTCAGACTTAGGAGTGGGGCAGTTCTTC; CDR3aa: CASSSDLGVGQFF
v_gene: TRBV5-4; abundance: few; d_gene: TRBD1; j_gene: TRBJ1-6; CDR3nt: TGTGCCAGCAGCTGGGGGACAGGGAGTTCTAATTCACCCCTCCACTTT; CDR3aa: CASSWGTGSSNSPLHF
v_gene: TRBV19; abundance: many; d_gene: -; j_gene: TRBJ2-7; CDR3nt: TGTGCCAGTAGTGCCCCTCGGGGAGAGGGCAACGAGCAGTACTTC; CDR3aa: CASSAPRGEGNEQYF
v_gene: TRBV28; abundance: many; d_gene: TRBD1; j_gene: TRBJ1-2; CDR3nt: TGTGCCAGCAGTATCGGGACAGGGTTTTACTATGGCTACACCTTC; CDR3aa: CASSIGTGFYYGYTF
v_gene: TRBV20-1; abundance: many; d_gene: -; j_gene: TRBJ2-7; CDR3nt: TGCAGTGCTAGAGATGGGGTGCGACAGCGGCAGACCTACGAGCAGTACTTC; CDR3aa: CSARDGVRQRQTYEQYF
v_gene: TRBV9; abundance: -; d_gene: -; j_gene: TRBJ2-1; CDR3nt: TGTGCCAGCAGCGTAGCAGAGGGGGTCTTTGAGCAGTTCTTC; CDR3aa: CASSVAEGVFEQFF
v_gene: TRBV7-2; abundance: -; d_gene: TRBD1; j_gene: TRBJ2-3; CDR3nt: TGTGCCAGCAGCCTATGGACAGGGGGTCGGGATACGCAGTATTTT; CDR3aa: CASSLWTGGRDTQYF
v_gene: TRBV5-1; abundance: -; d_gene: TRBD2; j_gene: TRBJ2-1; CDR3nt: TGTGCCAGCGGCTTAGCGGCGGGGGTCTACTCCTACGAGCAGTTCTTC; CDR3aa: CASGLAAGVYSYEQFF
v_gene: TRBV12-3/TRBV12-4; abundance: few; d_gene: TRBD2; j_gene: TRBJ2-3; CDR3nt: TGTGCCAGCAGTCCAATTTTGGGGAGGGTTTCGCCTACAGATACGCAGTATTTT; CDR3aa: CASSPILGRVSPTDTQYF
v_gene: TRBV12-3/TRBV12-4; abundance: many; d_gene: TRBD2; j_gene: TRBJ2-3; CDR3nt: TGTGCCAGCAGTTCTAGCGGGGGCCGCACAGATACGCAGTATTTT; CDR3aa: CASSSSGGRTDTQYF
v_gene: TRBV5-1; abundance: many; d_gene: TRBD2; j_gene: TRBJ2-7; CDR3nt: TGCGCCAGCAGCTTGGCCGGGACTAGCGGGGGGGCCTACGAGCAGTACTTC; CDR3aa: CASSLAGTSGGAYEQYF
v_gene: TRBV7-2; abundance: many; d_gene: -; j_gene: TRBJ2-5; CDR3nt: TGTGCCAGCAGCTTGGCGGGGGCATTTGAGACCCAGTACTTC; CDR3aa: CASSLAGAFETQYF
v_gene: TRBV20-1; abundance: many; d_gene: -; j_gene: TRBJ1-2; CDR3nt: TGCAGTGCTAGAGCCGGGACACAGATCTATGGCTACACCTTC; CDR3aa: CSARAGTQIYGYTF